Sequencing of this TCR beta chain was carried out in a study of T cell clonotyping in hematopoietic cell transplantation. Looked up from germline, CDR1 is GTSNPN and CDR2 is SVGIG (reference sequence). The junction had 3 bases not matched to a gene; V was cut back by 1 base and J by 2 bases. The CDR3 covers 15 residues. Clones were sequenced by immunoSEQ multiplex PCR, and TCRdb holds only the in-frame ones, with some missing. The table has around 15,000 clones, roughly 84% seen once; the top ten hold roughly 4.2%. Blood collection times were about day -28 and days 30, 100, 180 posttransplant. The genes are TRBV30 and TRBJ1-2; 11 bases map to TRBD1. The sequencing used PBMCs, collected 100 days after allogeneic stem cell transplant. This receptor was identified in a male patient between 60 and 69 years old who had an allogeneic stem cell transplant from a related donor, so the T cells may come from the graft donor. Some clones in this sample may be carry-over from other donors' samples. CDR3 protein: CAWSAGQGGNYGYTF. DNA of the CDR3: TGTGCCTGGAGTGCGGGACAGGGGGGAAACTATGGCTACACCTTC.